This entry lists 7 T cell receptor beta chains sequenced from one sample in a study of blood T cell repertoires in COVID-19. This table comes from immunoSEQ multiplex PCR, and its TCRdb copy is limited to in-frame clones, with some not included. The data contain fewer than 250,000 clones, approximately 80% of them singletons. Sequencing was done on a sample of peripheral blood. All receptors derive from a human donor in a cohort sampled during active COVID-19.

The chain recombines TRBV24-1 with TRBJ2-5; TRBD2 is a possible D gene (6 bases). The germline V gene encodes CDR1 KGHDR and CDR2 SFDVKD. Deletions cut 6 bases from V and 5 bases from J, with 9 bases between. CDR3 length: 12 residues. The CDR3 nucleotides read TGTGCCACCAGTACTCGGGGGGAGACCCAGTACTTC. Residues: CATSTRGETQYF.

The gene calls are TRBV7-9 and TRBJ1-1; D perhaps matches TRBD1 (6 bases). V shed 5 bases and J shed 4 bases, with 14 bases lying between them. The CDR3 totals 14 residues. Looked up from germline, CDR1 is SEHNR and CDR2 is FQNEAQ (reference sequence). CDR3 in amino acids: CASSTGFFGTEAFF. The CDR3 DNA follows: TGTGCCAGCAGCACAGGGTTTTTCGGCACTGAAGCTTTCTTT.

This sequence joins TRBV2 and TRBJ1-1; 7 bases are shared with TRBD1. CDR1 is SNHLY and CDR2 is FYNNEI in the germline V gene. The CDR3 totals 13 residues. The V segment lost 7 bases and the J segment 1 base; nucleotides outside the gene matches: 3. This CDR3 reads CASKQGPNTEAFF. DNA of the CDR3: TGTGCCAGCAAACAGGGGCCGAACACTGAAGCTTTCTTT. Full variable domain (rest looked up from reference TRBV2 and TRBJ1-1): EPEVTQTPSHQVTQMGQEVILRCVPISNHLYFYWYRQILGQKVEFLVSFYNNEISEKSEIFDDQFSVERPDGSNFTLKIRSTKLEDSAMYFCASKQGPNTEAFFGQGTRLTVV.

V is TRBV9 and J is TRBJ2-3; tentatively, D is TRBD2 (6 bases). The CDR3 loop spans 15 amino acids. From germline, CDR1 is SGDLS and CDR2 YYNGEE. Trimming pared 1 base from V and 7 bases from J, leaving 16 bases between. The CDR3 DNA sequence: TGTGCCAGCAGCGTATTGACGGGGGTTTCATATACGCAGTATTTT. This translates into CASSVLTGVSYTQYF.

The chain uses TRBV5-6 and TRBJ1-2; TRBD1 aligns across 9 bases. This CDR3 has 16 residues. The V and J ends lost 0 bases and 7 bases, in that order; junction bases with no gene match: 10. CDR1 is SGHDT, CDR2 YYEEEE, per germline. The CDR3 spells CASSLDLLGTGFGYTF. CDR3 nucleotides: TGTGCCAGCAGCTTGGATCTGCTAGGGACAGGGTTTGGCTACACCTTC.

V usage is TRBV5-1 and J usage is TRBJ2-5; possible D gene TRBD1, 6 bases. The CDR3 runs 14 residues. V shed 4 bases and J shed 1 base, with 11 bases lying between them. CDR1 and CDR2 (germline): SGHRS, YFSETQ. CDR3 sequence reads: CASSHSGAQETQYF. The CDR3 DNA reads TGCGCCAGCAGCCATTCAGGGGCCCAAGAGACCCAGTACTTC.

The chain combines TRBV6-2 or TRBV6-3 with TRBJ1-2; D is undetermined. The CDR3 has 16 amino acids. Trimming pared 3 bases from V and 8 bases from J, leaving 22 bases between. Germline CDR1 reads MNHEY; CDR2 reads SVGEGT. The CDR3 is CASSYYAGRTPGGYTF. The CDR3 bases are TGTGCCAGCAGTTATTACGCCGGCAGGACGCCGGGAGGCTACACCTTC.